The present entry profiles one TCR beta chain with its context. TCRdb keeps only in-frame clones here, not all; method: immunoSEQ multiplex PCR. Seen here are roughly 35,000 clones, about 85% observed once, and the top ten hold roughly 2.4%. The CDR3 is made up of 14 amino acids. Germline CDR1 is SGDLS and CDR2 is YYNGEE. V lost 4 bases and J 5 bases, leaving 15 bases between the germline ends. This sample is part of a study of OX40 agonist ivuxolimab in advanced cancers. Here the sequenced sample was CD4+ or CD8+ T cells sorted from blood, taken in a trial of the OX40 agonist ivuxolimab. The receptor comes from an adult with an advanced solid tumor such as melanoma, head and neck, liver or kidney cancer. V and J are TRBV9 and TRBJ1-2; possible D gene TRBD1, 5 bases. CDR3 sequence (DNA): TGTGCCAGCAGCCCCTCGGGGGAAAATTATGGCTACACCTTC. Residues: CASSPSGENYGYTF. Full variable domain (remainder filled in from reference TRBV9 and TRBJ1-2): DSGVTQTPKHLITATGQRVTLRCSPRSGDLSVYWYQQSLDQGLQFLIQYYNGEERAKGNILERFSAQQFPDLHSELNLSSLELGDSALYFCASSPSGENYGYTFGSGTRLTVV.